This T cell receptor (beta chain) was recorded in a study of cytomegalovirus exposure and HLA in healthy donors. The overall study: Earlier findings included about 120 million unique TCR beta sequences obtained from roughly 200 million T cells. Study outcomes and limitations: A later analysis reported that several of the most significant clusters appeared to be linked to common viral pathogens, among them Epstein-Barr virus.

The CDR3 runs 15 residues. V lost 10 bases, J lost 2 bases, and 10 bases stayed unmatched. The V gene's germline CDR1 is MDHEN and CDR2 SYDVKM. Remarks on this clone: As yet, its antigen is unknown.

Primers included in the PCR were 60 Vbeta and 13 Jbeta primers. The data were produced by immunoSEQ multiplex PCR, yet TCRdb's version contains in-frame clones alone and is incomplete. The table lists around 180,000 clones, 77% of them singletons. Source material: PBMCs. This sequence originates from a woman in her thirties in good health and CMV-seropositive. The chain is built from TRBV28 and TRBJ2-7, with 11 bases identical to TRBD2. Here the CDR3 DNA reads TGTGCCATCCTAACTAGCGGGAGAGTCCCCTACGAGCAGTACTTC. The encoded protein is CAILTSGRVPYEQYF.